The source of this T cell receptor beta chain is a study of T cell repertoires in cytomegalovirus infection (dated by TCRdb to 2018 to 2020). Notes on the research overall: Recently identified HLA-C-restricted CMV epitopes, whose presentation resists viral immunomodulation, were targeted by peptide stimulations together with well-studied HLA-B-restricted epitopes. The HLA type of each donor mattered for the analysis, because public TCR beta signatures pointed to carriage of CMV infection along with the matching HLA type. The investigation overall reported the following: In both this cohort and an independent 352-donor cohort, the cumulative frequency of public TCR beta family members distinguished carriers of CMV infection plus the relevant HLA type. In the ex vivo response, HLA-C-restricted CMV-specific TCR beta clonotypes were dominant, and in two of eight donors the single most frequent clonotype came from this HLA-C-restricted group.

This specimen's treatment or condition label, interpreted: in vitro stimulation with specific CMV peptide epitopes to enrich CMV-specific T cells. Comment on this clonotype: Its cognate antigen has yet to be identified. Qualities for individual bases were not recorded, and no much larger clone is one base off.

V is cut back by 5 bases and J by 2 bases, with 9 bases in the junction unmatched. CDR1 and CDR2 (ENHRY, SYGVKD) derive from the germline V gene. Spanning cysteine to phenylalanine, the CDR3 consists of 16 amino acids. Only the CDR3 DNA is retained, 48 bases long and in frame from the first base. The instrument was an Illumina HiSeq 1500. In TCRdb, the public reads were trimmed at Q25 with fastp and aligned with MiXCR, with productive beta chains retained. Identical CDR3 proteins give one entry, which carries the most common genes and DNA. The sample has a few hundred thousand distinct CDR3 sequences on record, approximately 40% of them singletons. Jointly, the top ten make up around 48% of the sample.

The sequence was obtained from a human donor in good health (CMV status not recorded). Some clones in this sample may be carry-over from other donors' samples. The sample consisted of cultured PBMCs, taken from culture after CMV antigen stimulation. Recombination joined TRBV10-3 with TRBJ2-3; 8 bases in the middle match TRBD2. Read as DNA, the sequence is TGTGCCATCAGTCTCATAGCGGGGATGAACACAGATACGCAGTATTTT. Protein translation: CAISLIAGMNTDTQYF.